The 8 T cell receptor beta chains listed next were all sequenced from one sample in a study of blood T cell repertoires in COVID-19. The data were produced by immunoSEQ multiplex PCR, yet TCRdb's version contains in-frame clones alone and is incomplete. The table records 200,000 to 250,000 clones, around 80% of them present only once. Sequenced material: PBMCs or T cells enriched from blood (not recorded which). The origin of the receptors is a man aged 25 to 45 with acute COVID-19.

V is TRBV30 and J is TRBJ1-5; no reliable D call. There are 12 residues in the CDR3. Per the germline V gene, CDR1 is GTSNPN and CDR2 is SVGIG (reference sequence). V lost 6 bases to trimming and J lost 6 bases, with 12 bases between them. CDR3 region: CACSEGTQPQHF. The CDR3 coding sequence is TGTGCCTGTTCAGAGGGCACTCAGCCCCAGCATTTT.

The chain joins TRBV30 to TRBJ1-2; 10 bases are a match to TRBD1. V trimming: 5 bases; J trimming: 0 bases; junction bases outside the gene matches: 6. This CDR3 region has 15 residues. Germline V lookup: CDR1 GTSNPN, CDR2 SVGIG (reference sequence). The CDR3 DNA follows: TGTGCCTGGTCTGACAGGGGGCCTCCTAACTATGGCTACACCTTC. It specifies CAWSDRGPPNYGYTF.

The V call is TRBV2, the J call TRBJ1-1, with D possibly being TRBD1 (5 bases). The CDR3 spans 15 residues. Germline lookup yields CDR1 SNHLY and CDR2 FYNNEI. V was cut by 5 bases and J by 2 bases, with 15 bases left in between. CDR3 region: CASSFSRGYNTEAFF. DNA of the CDR3: TGTGCCAGCAGTTTTTCTCGGGGGTACAACACTGAAGCTTTCTTT. The complete variable domain, with remaining parts taken from reference TRBV2 and TRBJ1-1, reads EPEVTQTPSHQVTQMGQEVILRCVPISNHLYFYWYRQILGQKVEFLVSFYNNEISEKSEIFDDQFSVERPDGSNFTLKIRSTKLEDSAMYFCASSFSRGYNTEAFFGQGTRLTVV.

V is TRBV30 and J is TRBJ1-2; the match to TRBD1 covers 11 bases. The germline CDR1 and CDR2 sequences are GTSNPN and SVGIG (reference sequence). This CDR3 has 13 residues. With 4 bases clipped from V and 4 bases from J, the junction kept 2 bases outside the gene matches. CDR3 nucleotides: TGTGCCTGGACCGGGACAGGGGGCTATGGCTACACCTTC. Protein sequence: CAWTGTGGYGYTF.

This chain connects TRBV28 to TRBJ1-2; 7 positions agree with TRBD1. The CDR3 is made up of 14 amino acids. Germline V lookup: CDR1 MDHEN, CDR2 SYDVKM. J gave up 4 bases and V 2 bases, and 4 bases lay outside the gene matches. The CDR3 DNA reads TGTGCCAGCAGTTTACCGAACAGGGGCTATGGCTACACCTTC. It is translated as CASSLPNRGYGYTF.

This clone has a count of ten or more. V gene TRBV7-9 combines with J gene TRBJ1-5; TRBD1 is a possible D gene (5 bases). With 3 bases removed from V and 3 bases from J, the gap between germline ends came to 15 bases. Germline CDR1 reads SEHNR; CDR2 reads FQNEAQ (reference sequence). This CDR3 is 16 amino acids long. CDR3 protein: CASSFGDGHINQPQHF. Written as DNA, the CDR3 is TGTGCCAGCAGCTTCGGAGACGGACACATCAATCAGCCCCAGCATTTT.

The V call is TRBV2, the J call TRBJ1-5, with D uncertain. Trimming stripped 4 bases from V and 2 bases from J, with 12 bases between. CDR1 is SNHLY and CDR2 is FYNNEI in the germline V gene. The CDR3 sequence is 15 residues long. The CDR3 nucleotides are TGTGCCAGCAGTGCGGTGGGCTTGGGCAATCAGCCCCAGCATTTT. Translation: CASSAVGLGNQPQHF.

CDR3 sequence (DNA): TGCGCCAGCAGCCAAGAAGGTAGCGGGGGGCCCCAAGAGACCCAGTACTTC. Residues: CASSQEGSGGPQETQYF. This rearrangement joins TRBV4-1 to TRBJ2-5, with 10 bases lining up with TRBD2. Germline CDR1 MGHRA, CDR2 YSYEKL. CDR3 length: 17 residues. The ends lost 0 bases at V and 1 base at J; junction bases unmatched: 5.